This is a list of T cell receptor beta chains from one sample in a study of identical twins. MiXCR, applied by TCRdb to the 5' RACE reads, yields one record per CDR3 protein. The sample holds roughly 250,000 distinct CDR3 sequences, over 12% seen once. The material sequenced was memory (CD45RO+) T cells sorted from blood. The receptors were sampled from a woman under 30 in good health. The CDR3 runs from the conserved cysteine through the conserved F or W. The D gene is left open where the match is weak. Size is omitted from some rows. Given values are once, few, many or a class for expanded clones.

d_gene	v_gene	j_gene	abundance	CDR3nt	CDR3aa
.	TRBV5-1	TRBJ2-3	few	TGCGCCAGCAGCTTGTTGTCGGCGAGCACAGATACGCAGTATTTT	CASSLLSASTDTQYF
.	TRBV5-6	TRBJ2-1	.	TGTGCCAGCAGCTCCCGTCGGAGGAATGAGCAGTTCTTC	CASSSRRRNEQFF
TRBD2	TRBV20-1	TRBJ2-7	many	TGCAGTGCTAATAGCGGGAGCTCCTACGAGCAGTACTTC	CSANSGSSYEQYF
.	TRBV20-1	TRBJ2-7	.	TGCAGTGCTAGAGATCCCCGGGACACCACCTACGAGCAGTACTTC	CSARDPRDTTYEQYF
.	TRBV12-3/TRBV12-4	TRBJ1-5	many	TGTGCCAGCACCCCCATGTCTTTAAATCAGCCCCAGCATTTT	CASTPMSLNQPQHF
.	TRBV6-1	TRBJ2-3	.	TGTGCCAGCAGAAGTTTACAGGCAGATACGCAGTATTTT	CASRSLQADTQYF
.	TRBV29-1	TRBJ1-6	many	TGCAGCGTTGGCCAGGGGAACAATTCACCCCTCCACTTT	CSVGQGNNSPLHF
TRBD1	TRBV11-2	TRBJ2-7	few	TGTGCCAGCAGCAATTCTCGACAGGGTTTATCCGAGCAGTACTTC	CASSNSRQGLSEQYF
.	TRBV11-3	TRBJ2-3	.	TGTGCCAGCAGCTCGCGTATGGGCCGGGGGTATTTT	CASSSRMGRGYF
.	TRBV5-1	TRBJ2-5	.	TGCGCCAGCAGCGCCTGGATGGAGACCCAGTACTTC	CASSAWMETQYF
.	TRBV6-1	TRBJ1-5	few	TGTGCCAGCAGTGAAAATATTTCACAGCAGCCCCAGCATTTT	CASSENISQQPQHF
.	TRBV2	TRBJ1-5	few	TGTGCCAGCACCCCCCAAAGCACAGACAATCAGCCCCAGCATTTT	CASTPQSTDNQPQHF
TRBD1	TRBV5-1	TRBJ2-1	many	TGCGCCAGCAGCTACGGGGGGACAGGGATGCATGAGCAGTTCTTC	CASSYGGTGMHEQFF
.	TRBV6-5	TRBJ1-3	many	TGTGCCAGTAGAAGCTCTGGAAACACCATATATTTT	CASRSSGNTIYF
.	TRBV5-5	TRBJ2-3	many	TGTGCCAGCAGCTCACGCGGGGGCACAGATACGCAGTATTTT	CASSSRGGTDTQYF
.	TRBV12-3/TRBV12-4	TRBJ2-7	few	TGTGCCAGCAGTTCTGACTTGGTATCCTACGAGCAGTACTTC	CASSSDLVSYEQYF
.	TRBV20-1	TRBJ2-1	many	TGCAGTGCTAGCAGGGGAACACGGCAGTTCTTC	CSASRGTRQFF
.	TRBV20-1	TRBJ2-1	.	TGCAGTGCGGGGGGGCAAGGGGCCGACTCCTACAATGAGCAGTTCTTC	CSAGGQGADSYNEQFF
.	TRBV20-1	TRBJ1-1	.	TGCAGTGCTAGGGGTAGGAACACTGAAGCTTTCTTT	CSARGRNTEAFF
.	TRBV6-1	TRBJ1-2	.	TGTGCCGGCACCCCTTCGAGGGCTGCCTATGGCTACACCTTC	CAGTPSRAAYGYTF
.	TRBV27	TRBJ2-3	few	TGTGCCAGCAGTTACGGAAATACGCAGTATTTT	CASSYGNTQYF
TRBD1	TRBV27	TRBJ2-2	few	TGTGCCAGCAGTTTTTGGGGACAGGGTAACACCGGGGAGCTGTTTTTT	CASSFWGQGNTGELFF
.	TRBV12-3/TRBV12-4	TRBJ2-7	few	TGTGCCAGCAGCCAGATTACAGGGATTACCTACGAGCAGTACTTC	CASSQITGITYEQYF
.	TRBV11-3	TRBJ1-1	many	TGTGCCAGCAGCGGCCACAGGGACACTGAAGCTTTCTTT	CASSGHRDTEAFF
TRBD2	TRBV11-3	TRBJ2-1	.	TGTGCCAGCAGCCCCTCTAGCGGGCCCATCAATGAGCAGTTCTTC	CASSPSSGPINEQFF
.	TRBV5-1	TRBJ1-6	.	TGCGCCAGCAGCTTGTCCGGCGGTGATAATTCACCCCTCCACTTT	CASSLSGGDNSPLHF
.	TRBV12-3/TRBV12-4	TRBJ2-7	few	TGTGCCAGCAGTTTGACTGGTCCCACCTACGAGCAGTACTTC	CASSLTGPTYEQYF
.	TRBV12-3/TRBV12-4	TRBJ1-1	many	TGTGCCAGCAGTTTTGAACCCGAGGGAACTTTCTTT	CASSFEPEGTFF
TRBD2	TRBV3-1	TRBJ2-3	.	TGTGCCAGCAGCCAAGATCAGTCTAGCGGGGAGTATTTT	CASSQDQSSGEYF
.	TRBV12-3/TRBV12-4	TRBJ2-7	many	TGTGCCAGCAGTAGGGGGAGGTGGGGGGAGACCTACGAGCAGTACTTC	CASSRGRWGETYEQYF
.	TRBV3-1	TRBJ1-1	few	TGTGCCAGCAGCCAAGGAGGGGGAGGCACTGAAGCTTTCTTT	CASSQGGGGTEAFF
.	TRBV20-1	TRBJ2-1	few	TGCAGTGCCCCGCCGGCGGGATCGCACAATGAGCAGTTCTTC	CSAPPAGSHNEQFF
.	TRBV2	TRBJ2-5	.	TGTGCCGGGTTGGCGGACTTATCCCAAGAGACCCAGTACTTC	CAGLADLSQETQYF
TRBD2	TRBV19	TRBJ2-1	few	TGTGCCAGTACCACCGGGACTAGCGGGAAGAATGAGCAGTTCTTC	CASTTGTSGKNEQFF
.	TRBV9	TRBJ2-1	few	TGTGCCAGCAGCGTATTGGGGGACGGCTACAATGAGCAGTTCTTC	CASSVLGDGYNEQFF
.	TRBV5-6	TRBJ1-6	few	TGTGCCAGCAGCTTGAGAACCCTCCTTAATTCACCCCTCCACTTT	CASSLRTLLNSPLHF
TRBD1	TRBV10-2	TRBJ2-6	.	TGCGCCAGCCGGAACCGAGGACAGGCGGCGGCTGGGGCCAACGTCCTGACTTTC	CASRNRGQAAAGANVLTF
.	TRBV6-2/TRBV6-3	TRBJ2-7	many	TGTGCCAGCAGATCCGGGACACCATCCGACGAGCAGTACTTC	CASRSGTPSDEQYF
.	TRBV7-2	TRBJ1-5	once	TGTGCCAGCAGCCCTGCGGGAGAGACAGAGCATTTT	CASSPAGETEHF
.	TRBV5-1	TRBJ2-1	.	TGCGCCAGCAGCTTGGTCGAAGGACCCACAAATGAGCAGTTCTTC	CASSLVEGPTNEQFF
.	TRBV21-1	TRBJ1-4	.	TGTGCCAGCAGCGATTGGAGACAGGGACCTAATGAAAAACTGTTTTTT	CASSDWRQGPNEKLFF
TRBD2	TRBV11-2	TRBJ2-1	few	TGTGCCAGCAGCTTAGGGGCGGCTAGCGGGATGGTGGATGAGCAGTTCTTC	CASSLGAASGMVDEQFF
.	TRBV7-9	TRBJ2-5	.	TGTGCCAGCACCCCCGCAGGGGCGGAGACCCAGTACTTC	CASTPAGAETQYF
TRBD2	TRBV6-1	TRBJ2-1	.	TGTGCCAGCAACGCGGGGGGGTCCTACAATGAGCAGTTCTTC	CASNAGGSYNEQFF
TRBD2	TRBV20-1	TRBJ2-1	.	TGCAGTGCTCCCCCTGTAGCGGGAGGGCCGGGGAATGAGCAGTTCTTC	CSAPPVAGGPGNEQFF
.	TRBV25-1	TRBJ2-5	few	TGTGCCAGCAGGGCTGGTGGGATCCTCGAGACCCAGTACTTC	CASRAGGILETQYF